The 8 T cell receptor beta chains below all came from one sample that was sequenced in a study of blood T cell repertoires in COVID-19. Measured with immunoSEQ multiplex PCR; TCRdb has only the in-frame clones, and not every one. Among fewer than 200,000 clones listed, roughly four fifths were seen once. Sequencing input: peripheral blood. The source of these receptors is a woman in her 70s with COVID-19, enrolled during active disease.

The CDR3 is CASRPSGSASETQYF. The CDR3 region has the DNA TGTGCCAGCAGACCTAGCGGGAGTGCTTCGGAGACCCAGTACTTC. The genes are TRBV6-2 or TRBV6-3 and TRBJ2-5, with 10 bases lining up with TRBD2. Per the germline V gene, CDR1 is MNHEY and CDR2 is SVGEGT. The CDR3 has 15 residues. The J segment lost 5 bases and the V segment lost 6 bases, leaving 9 bases of the junction unmatched.

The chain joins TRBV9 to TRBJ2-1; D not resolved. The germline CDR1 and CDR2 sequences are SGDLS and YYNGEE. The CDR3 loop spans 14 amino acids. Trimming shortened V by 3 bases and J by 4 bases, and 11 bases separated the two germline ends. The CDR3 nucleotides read TGTGCCAGCAGCGCTGACCGGGTATACAATGAGCAGTTCTTC. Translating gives CASSADRVYNEQFF.

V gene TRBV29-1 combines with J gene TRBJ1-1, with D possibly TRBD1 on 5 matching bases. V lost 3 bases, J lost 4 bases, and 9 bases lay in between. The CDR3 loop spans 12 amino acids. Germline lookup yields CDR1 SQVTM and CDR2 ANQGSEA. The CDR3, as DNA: TGCAGCGTTGATCTAAGGGGCACTGAAGCTTTCTTT. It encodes CSVDLRGTEAFF.

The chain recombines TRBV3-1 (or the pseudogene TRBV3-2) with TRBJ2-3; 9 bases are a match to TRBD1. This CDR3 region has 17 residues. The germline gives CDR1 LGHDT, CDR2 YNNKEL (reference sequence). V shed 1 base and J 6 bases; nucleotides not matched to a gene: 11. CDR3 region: CASSQAGGQGWGDTQYF. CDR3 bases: TGTGCCAGCAGCCAAGCTGGGGGACAGGGTTGGGGGGATACGCAGTATTTT.

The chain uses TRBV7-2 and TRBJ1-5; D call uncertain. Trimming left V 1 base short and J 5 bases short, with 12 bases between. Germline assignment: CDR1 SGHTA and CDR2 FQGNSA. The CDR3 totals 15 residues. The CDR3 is CASSLVARGYQPQHF. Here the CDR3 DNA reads TGTGCCAGCAGCTTAGTCGCAAGAGGCTATCAGCCCCAGCATTTT.

CDR3: CASSWAAGNYGYTF. In nucleotides, the CDR3 is TGTGCCAGCAGCTGGGCGGCGGGTAACTATGGCTACACCTTC. This chain joins TRBV7-9 and TRBJ1-2, with D hard to call. CDR3 size: 14 residues. CDR1 is SEHNR and CDR2 is FQNEAQ in the germline V gene (reference sequence). V gave up 4 bases and J gave up 1 base, with 10 bases separating them.

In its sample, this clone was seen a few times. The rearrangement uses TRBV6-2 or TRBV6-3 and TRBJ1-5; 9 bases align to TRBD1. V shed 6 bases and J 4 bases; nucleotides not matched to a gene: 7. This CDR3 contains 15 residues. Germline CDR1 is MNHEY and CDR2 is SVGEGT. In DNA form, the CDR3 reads TGTGCCAGCAGCTCTCAACAGGGGGCTAATCAGCCCCAGCATTTT. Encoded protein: CASSSQQGANQPQHF.

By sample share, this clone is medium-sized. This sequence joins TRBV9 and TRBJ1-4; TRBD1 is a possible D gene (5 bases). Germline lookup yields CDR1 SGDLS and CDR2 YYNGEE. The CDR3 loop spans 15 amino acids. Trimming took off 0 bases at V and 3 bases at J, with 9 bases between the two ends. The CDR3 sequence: CASSVVSGPNEKLFF. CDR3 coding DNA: TGTGCCAGCAGCGTAGTGTCAGGGCCTAATGAAAAACTGTTTTTT.